This T cell receptor (beta chain) was profiled in a study of read filtering for tumor transcriptome and immune sequencing. Across the whole study: Patients were 17 male and 11 to 15 female, mean age 65.9 years, range roughly 47 to 85.

CDR1 and CDR2 (germline): SQVTM, ANQGSEA. V lost 3 bases and J lost 2, with 8 bases in between. CDR3 length equals 12 residues. This library used about 360 ng RNA and molecular barcoded adaptors spanning alpha/delta and beta/gamma chains. TCRdb used MiXCR to reprocess the reads, holding one entry per CDR3 protein. The profile shows some 41,000 distinct CDR3 sequences, approximately 12% of them singletons. Study-wide findings and caveats: IR-seq and RNA-seq agreed better without single-read clonotypes.

This clonotype was found many times. Its antigen is not identified. The chain carries TRBV29-1 and TRBJ2-7; D is perhaps TRBD1 or TRBD2 (6 bases each). This sequence was found in a donor older than 35 with multiple myeloma. Sequenced: a population of CD138-negative cells sorted from bone marrow. DNA of the CDR3: TGCAGCGTTGAGGAGGGGGCCTACGAGCAGTACTTC. Amino acid sequence: CSVEEGAYEQYF.